These 14 T cell receptor beta chains share one sample of origin, sequenced in a study of T cell responses to AZD1222 COVID-19 vaccine. Profiled with immunoSEQ multiplex PCR; TCRdb holds only in-frame clones, not every one. The repertoire has some 90,000 clones, around 90% of them found once; the top ten carry about 5%. The sample consisted of peripheral blood, taken 28 days after the second AZD1222 dose. Receptors were obtained from an adult who received the AZD1222 COVID-19 vaccine.

This clone was seen once. This chain joins TRBV5-1 and TRBJ1-3; tentatively, D is TRBD1 (5 bases). CDR3 length: 15 amino acids. The V gene's germline CDR1 is SGHRS and CDR2 YFSETQ. Trimming cost V 4 bases and J 3 bases, with 14 bases left between them. CDR3 in amino acids: CASSVQGNFGNTIYF. The CDR3 DNA reads TGCGCCAGCAGCGTTCAGGGAAATTTTGGAAACACCATATATTTT.

The CDR3, as DNA: TGTGCCAGCAGCGACAGGGGGGCCACTGAAGCTTTCTTT. This encodes CASSDRGATEAFF. The J gene is TRBJ1-1, the V gene TRBV3-1 (or the pseudogene TRBV3-2); 9 bases fit TRBD1. The CDR3 covers 13 residues. Germline values: CDR1 LGHDT, CDR2 YNNKEL (reference sequence). V lost 5 bases and J lost 4; bases outside the gene matches: 2.

The J gene is TRBJ1-1, the V gene TRBV5-4; D gene unclear. Germline values: CDR1 SGHNT, CDR2 YYREEE (reference sequence). V lost 4 bases and J 1 base, leaving 14 bases between the germline ends. This CDR3 region has 15 residues. CDR3 DNA sequence: TGTGCCAGCAGCCCCGGTGAGGGTAGGAACACTGAAGCTTTCTTT. Its protein is CASSPGEGRNTEAFF.

This chain uses TRBV19 with TRBJ1-1; possible D gene TRBD1, 5 bases. The CDR3 length is 15 residues. Per the germline V gene, CDR1 is LNHDA and CDR2 is SQIVND (reference sequence). The germline V and J ends were trimmed by 5 bases and 3 bases, with 16 bases remaining between them. CDR3 coding DNA: TGTGCCAGTAGTGTACGTACAGGATTATACACTGAAGCTTTCTTT. Its protein product is CASSVRTGLYTEAFF.

V and J are TRBV6-5 and TRBJ1-5; 9 bases match TRBD1. J gave up 6 bases and V 7 bases, and 7 bases lay outside the gene matches. This CDR3 contains 14 residues. Per the germline V gene, CDR1 is MNHEY and CDR2 is SVGAGI. The DNA of the CDR3 is TGTGCCAGCACCGAAACAGGGGGCGGTCAGCCCCAGCATTTT. It encodes CASTETGGGQPQHF.

The chain links TRBV5-6 to TRBJ1-6; 7 bases match TRBD1. Germline loops: CDR1 SGHDT, CDR2 YYEEEE. Trimming at V came to 4 bases and at J to 0 bases, leaving 10 bases not matched to a gene. The CDR3 loop spans 18 amino acids. Here the CDR3 DNA reads TGTGCCAGCAGCCCTTCACAGGGGATCCTCTCCTATAATTCACCCCTCCACTTT. Protein product: CASSPSQGILSYNSPLHF.

The V gene is TRBV3-1 (or the pseudogene TRBV3-2), the J gene TRBJ2-1, with a weak D call TRBD2 (6 bases). Germline CDR1 and CDR2: LGHDT and YNNKEL (reference sequence). Trimming took 5 bases from V and 2 from J, leaving 16 bases between them. This CDR3 spans 16 amino acids. The CDR3 protein is CASSGGWANTYNEQFF. CDR3 coding DNA: TGTGCCAGCAGCGGGGGGTGGGCTAACACCTACAATGAGCAGTTCTTC.

This rearrangement joins TRBV19 to TRBJ1-3; D perhaps matches TRBD1 (5 bases). The CDR3 contains 14 residues. The V end lost 6 bases, the J end lost 4 bases, and 13 bases lay between the germline ends. CDR1 is LNHDA, CDR2 SQIVND, per germline (reference sequence). The CDR3 is CASRRAGLGNTIYF. The CDR3 DNA reads as TGTGCCAGTAGACGTGCAGGGTTAGGAAACACCATATATTTT.

The rearrangement joins TRBV2 to TRBJ2-5; 14 bases are shared with TRBD2. The CDR3 consists of 15 residues. V shed 7 bases, J shed 5 bases, and the junction held 6 bases outside the gene matches. Germline values: CDR1 SNHLY, CDR2 FYNNEI. CDR3 sequence reads: CASNRLAGGQETQYF. The CDR3 DNA sequence: TGTGCCAGCAATCGACTAGCGGGGGGGCAGGAGACCCAGTACTTC.

This chain joins TRBV10-2 and TRBJ1-4; D is uncertain. Germline CDR1 and CDR2: WSHSY and SAAADI. V lost 4 bases, J lost 6 bases, and 9 bases lay in between. This CDR3 region has 13 residues. The CDR3 here is CASSVGGYEKLFF. The CDR3 coding sequence is TGCGCCAGCAGTGTAGGAGGTTATGAAAAACTGTTTTTT.

The CDR3 region has the DNA TGTGCCAGTACCCGGGACAGGGGCGGCACAGATACGCAGTATTTT. Translating gives CASTRDRGGTDTQYF. The rearrangement links TRBV19 to TRBJ2-3; 10 bases match TRBD1. Germline CDR1 reads LNHDA; CDR2 reads SQIVND (reference sequence). The CDR3 runs 15 residues. The ends lost 7 bases at V and 1 base at J; junction bases unmatched: 5.

The chain links TRBV5-1 to TRBJ2-2; D is unresolved. There are 15 residues in the CDR3. Deletions cut 0 bases from V and 0 bases from J, with 6 bases between. Germline V gives CDR1 SGHRS, CDR2 YFSETQ. The CDR3 bases are TGCGCCAGCAGCTTGGGTGGTACGAACACCGGGGAGCTGTTTTTT. Protein: CASSLGGTNTGELFF.

This rearrangement joins TRBV18 to TRBJ2-1; 14 bases map to TRBD2. CDR3 length: 15 amino acids. Germline loops: CDR1 KGHSH, CDR2 LQKENI. V shed 5 bases, J shed 8 bases, and the junction held 5 bases outside the gene matches. The CDR3 sequence is CASSWTSGGTDEQFF. The CDR3 coding sequence is TGTGCCAGCTCATGGACTAGCGGGGGGACCGATGAGCAGTTCTTC.

This clone was seen a single time. The chain is built from TRBV9 and TRBJ2-1; 9 bases match TRBD2. After removal of 2 bases from V and 8 bases from J, the junction contained 11 bases not matched to a gene. The germline V gene encodes CDR1 SGDLS and CDR2 YYNGEE. There are 16 residues in the CDR3. The CDR3 sequence: CASSVRARGGQDEQFF. The CDR3 coding sequence is TGTGCCAGCAGCGTGAGAGCGCGGGGGGGCCAGGATGAGCAGTTCTTC.